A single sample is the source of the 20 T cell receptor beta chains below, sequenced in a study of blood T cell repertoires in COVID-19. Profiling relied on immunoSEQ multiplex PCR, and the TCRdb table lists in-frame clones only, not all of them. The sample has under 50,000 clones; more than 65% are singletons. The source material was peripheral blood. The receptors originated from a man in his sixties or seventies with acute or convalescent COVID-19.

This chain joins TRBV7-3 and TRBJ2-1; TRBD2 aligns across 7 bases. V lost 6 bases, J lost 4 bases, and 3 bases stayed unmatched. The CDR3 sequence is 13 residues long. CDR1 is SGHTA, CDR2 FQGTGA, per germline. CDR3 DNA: TGTGCCAGCAGGGCGGGGGAGTACAATGAGCAGTTCTTC. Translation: CASRAGEYNEQFF.

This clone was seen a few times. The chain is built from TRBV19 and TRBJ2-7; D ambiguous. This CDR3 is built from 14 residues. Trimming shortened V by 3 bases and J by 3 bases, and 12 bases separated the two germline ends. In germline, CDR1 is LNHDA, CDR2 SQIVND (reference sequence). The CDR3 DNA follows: TGTGCCAGTAGTATGTCTTCTCGGAGCTACGAGCAGTACTTC. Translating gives CASSMSSRSYEQYF.

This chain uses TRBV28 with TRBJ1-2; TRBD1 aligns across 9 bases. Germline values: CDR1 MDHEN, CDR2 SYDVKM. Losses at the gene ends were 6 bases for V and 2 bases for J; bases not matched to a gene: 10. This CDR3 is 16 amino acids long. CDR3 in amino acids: CASSLTGTGPNYGYTF. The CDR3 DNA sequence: TGTGCCAGCAGCCTGACAGGGACAGGGCCGAACTATGGCTACACCTTC.

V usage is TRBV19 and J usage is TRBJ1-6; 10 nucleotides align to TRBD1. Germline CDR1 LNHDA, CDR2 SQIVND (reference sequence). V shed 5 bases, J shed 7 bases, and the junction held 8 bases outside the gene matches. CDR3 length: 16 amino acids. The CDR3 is CASSSPPGQGNSPLHF. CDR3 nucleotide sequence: TGTGCCAGTAGTTCACCTCCGGGACAGGGGAATTCACCCCTCCACTTT.

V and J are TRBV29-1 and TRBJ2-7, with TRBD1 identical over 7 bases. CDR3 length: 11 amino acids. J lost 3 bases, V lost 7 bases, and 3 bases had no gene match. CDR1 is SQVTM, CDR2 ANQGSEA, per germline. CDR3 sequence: CSARTGYEQYF. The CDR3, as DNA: TGCAGCGCTCGGACAGGCTACGAGCAGTACTTC.

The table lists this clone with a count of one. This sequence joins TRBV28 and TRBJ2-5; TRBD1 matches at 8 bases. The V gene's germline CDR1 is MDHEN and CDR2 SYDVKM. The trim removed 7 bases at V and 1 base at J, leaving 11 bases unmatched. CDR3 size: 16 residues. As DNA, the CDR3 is TGTGCCAGCAAGTACGGGGACAGGACCTTCCAAGAGACCCAGTACTTC. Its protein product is CASKYGDRTFQETQYF.

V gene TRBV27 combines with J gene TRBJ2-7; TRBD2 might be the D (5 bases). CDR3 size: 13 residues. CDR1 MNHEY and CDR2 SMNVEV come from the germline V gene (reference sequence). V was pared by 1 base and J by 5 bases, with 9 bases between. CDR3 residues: CASSLYEGHEQYF. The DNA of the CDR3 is TGTGCCAGCAGTTTATATGAGGGCCACGAGCAGTACTTC.

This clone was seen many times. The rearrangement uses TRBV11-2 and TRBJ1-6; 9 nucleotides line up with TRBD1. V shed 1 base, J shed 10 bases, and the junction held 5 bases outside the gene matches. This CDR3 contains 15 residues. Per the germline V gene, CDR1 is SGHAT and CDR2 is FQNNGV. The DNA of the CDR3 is TGTGCCAGCAGCTTAGTGGGGACAGGGACCTCACCCCTCCACTTT. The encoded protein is CASSLVGTGTSPLHF. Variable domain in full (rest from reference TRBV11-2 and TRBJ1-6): EAGVAQSPRYKIIEKRQSVAFWCNPISGHATLYWYQQILGQGPKLLIQFQNNGVVDDSQLPKDRFSAERLKGVDSTLKIQPAKLEDSAVYLCASSLVGTGTSPLHFGNGTRLTVT.

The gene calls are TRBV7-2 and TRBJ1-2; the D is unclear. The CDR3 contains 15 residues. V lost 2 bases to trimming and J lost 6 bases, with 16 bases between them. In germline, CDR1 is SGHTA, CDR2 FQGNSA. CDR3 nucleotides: TGTGCCAGCAGCTTAAATACCCTAGGCTTTAATGGCTACACCTTC. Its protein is CASSLNTLGFNGYTF.

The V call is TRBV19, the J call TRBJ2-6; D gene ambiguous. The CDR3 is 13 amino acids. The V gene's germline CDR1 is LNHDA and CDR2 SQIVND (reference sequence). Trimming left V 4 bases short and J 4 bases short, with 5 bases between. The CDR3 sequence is CASSSQGANVLTF. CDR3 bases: TGTGCCAGTAGTAGTCAGGGGGCCAACGTCCTGACTTTC.

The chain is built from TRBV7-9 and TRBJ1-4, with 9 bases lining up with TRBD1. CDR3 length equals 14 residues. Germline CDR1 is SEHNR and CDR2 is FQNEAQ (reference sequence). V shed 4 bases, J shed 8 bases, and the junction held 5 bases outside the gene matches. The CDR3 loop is CASSSGQGIEKLFF. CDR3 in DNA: TGTGCCAGCAGCTCCGGACAGGGGATAGAAAAACTGTTTTTT.

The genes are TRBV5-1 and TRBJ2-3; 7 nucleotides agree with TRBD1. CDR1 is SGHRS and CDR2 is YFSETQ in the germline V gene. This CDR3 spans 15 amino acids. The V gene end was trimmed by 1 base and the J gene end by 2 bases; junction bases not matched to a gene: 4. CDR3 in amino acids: CASSLRGQLTDTQYF. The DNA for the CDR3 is TGCGCCAGCAGCTTGAGGGGGCAGCTCACAGATACGCAGTATTTT.

In nucleotides, the CDR3 is TGCGCCACCCGTCGAGCGCCTAGCACAGATACGCAGTATTTT. Protein sequence: CATRRAPSTDTQYF. The chain is built from TRBV4-1 and TRBJ2-3; no clear D gene. The CDR3 extends over 14 amino acids. Trimming removed 10 bases from V and 0 bases from J, with 14 bases in between. Germline CDR1 is MGHRA and CDR2 is YSYEKL.

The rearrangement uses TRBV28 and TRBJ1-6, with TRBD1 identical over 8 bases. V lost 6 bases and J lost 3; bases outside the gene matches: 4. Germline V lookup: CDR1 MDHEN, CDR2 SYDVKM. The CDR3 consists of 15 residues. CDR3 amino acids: CASRQGGYYNSPLHF. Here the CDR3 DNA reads TGTGCCAGCAGACAGGGGGGGTACTATAATTCACCCCTCCACTTT. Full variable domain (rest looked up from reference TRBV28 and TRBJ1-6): DVKVTQSSRYLVKRTGEKVFLECVQDMDHENMFWYRQDPGLGLRLIYFSYDVKMKEKGDIPEGYSVSREKKERFSLILESASTNQTSMYLCASRQGGYYNSPLHFGNGTRLTVT.

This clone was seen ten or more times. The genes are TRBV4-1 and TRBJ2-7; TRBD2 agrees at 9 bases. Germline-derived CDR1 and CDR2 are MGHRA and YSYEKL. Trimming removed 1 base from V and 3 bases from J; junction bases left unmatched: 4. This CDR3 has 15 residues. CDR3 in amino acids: CASSQGTSVIYEQYF. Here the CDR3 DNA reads TGCGCCAGCAGCCAAGGGACTAGCGTCATCTACGAGCAGTACTTC.

The CDR3 coding sequence is TGTGCCAGCTCACCAGGGCTAGCGGGAGTGTACGAGCAGTACTTC. Translation gives CASSPGLAGVYEQYF. V and J are TRBV18 and TRBJ2-7, with TRBD2 matching 10 bases. V was pared by 2 bases and J by 4 bases, with 5 bases of the junction left unmatched. Germline V CDR1 and CDR2: KGHSH, LQKENI. The CDR3 loop spans 15 amino acids.

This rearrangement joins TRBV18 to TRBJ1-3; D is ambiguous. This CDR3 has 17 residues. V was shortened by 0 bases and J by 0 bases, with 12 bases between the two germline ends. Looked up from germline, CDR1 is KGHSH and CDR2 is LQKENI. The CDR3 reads CASSPPSDGGSGNTIYF. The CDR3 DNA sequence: TGTGCCAGCTCACCACCGTCCGACGGAGGCTCTGGAAACACCATATATTTT.

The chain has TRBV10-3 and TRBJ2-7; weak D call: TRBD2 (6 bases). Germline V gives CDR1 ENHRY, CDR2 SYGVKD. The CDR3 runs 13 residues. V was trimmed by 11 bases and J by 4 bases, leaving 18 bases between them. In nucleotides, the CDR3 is TGTGCCGGGAAGTCGGAGGGCCGGTACGAGCAGTACTTC. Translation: CAGKSEGRYEQYF.

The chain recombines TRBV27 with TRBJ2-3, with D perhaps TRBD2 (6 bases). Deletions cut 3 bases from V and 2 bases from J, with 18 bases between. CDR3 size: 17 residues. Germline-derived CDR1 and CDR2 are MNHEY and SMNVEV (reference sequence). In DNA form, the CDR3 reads TGTGCCAGCAGTTTCCGGGGACTCCTGGGGAACACAGATACGCAGTATTTT. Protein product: CASSFRGLLGNTDTQYF.

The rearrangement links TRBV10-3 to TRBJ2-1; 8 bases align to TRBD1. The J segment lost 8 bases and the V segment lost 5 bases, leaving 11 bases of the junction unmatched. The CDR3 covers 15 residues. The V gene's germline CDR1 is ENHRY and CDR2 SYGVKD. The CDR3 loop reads CAISRQGTPEYEQFF. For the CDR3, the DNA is TGTGCCATCAGTCGACAGGGGACCCCGGAGTATGAGCAGTTCTTC.